The 27 T cell receptor beta chains reported below all come from one sample, sequenced in a study of a mutant IDH1 vaccine in newly diagnosed glioma. Using immunoSEQ multiplex PCR, the repertoire was profiled, and TCRdb retains in-frame clones only, with some absent. Of roughly 32,000 clones listed, about 80% are singletons. Antigens of these TCRs are unknown. Documented time point: week 35, safety follow-up. With topical imiquimod, each dose of the vaccine consisted of 300 ug of mutant IDH1 20-mer peptide. The input for sequencing was PBMCs, taken from a glioma patient whose treatment included an IDH1 peptide vaccine. All receptors derive from a man in his forties with glioma. Some clones in this sample may be carry-over from other donors' samples.

This chain links TRBV19 with TRBJ1-2, with 7 nucleotides matching TRBD1. This CDR3 region has 15 residues. V lost 3 bases, J lost 2 bases, and 6 bases stayed unmatched. Germline CDR1 reads LNHDA; CDR2 reads SQIVND (reference sequence). CDR3 nucleotide sequence: TGTGCCAGTAGTATGTCCGAAGGGGGCAACTATGGCTACACCTTC. As protein: CASSMSEGGNYGYTF.

By sample fraction, this clone is medium-sized. The rearrangement links TRBV28 to TRBJ2-7; D call uncertain. V lost 4 bases and J lost 1, with 17 bases in between. The germline gives CDR1 MDHEN, CDR2 SYDVKM. This CDR3 spans 16 amino acids. The CDR3, as DNA: TGTGCCAGCAGTTCGCCCGAGACCAGAACTTCCTACGAGCAGTACTTC. It yields the protein CASSSPETRTSYEQYF.

This clone was found once. The CDR3, as DNA: TGTGCCAGCAGTGAGCTAGCGGGGGCAACAGATACGCAGTATTTT. This sequence encodes CASSELAGATDTQYF. This sequence joins TRBV6-1 and TRBJ2-3, with TRBD2 identical over 10 bases. The CDR3 has 15 residues. Germline loops: CDR1 MNHNS, CDR2 SASEGT. The V and J ends lost 3 bases and 3 bases, in that order; junction bases with no gene match: 3.

This chain joins TRBV11-2 and TRBJ1-3, with D perhaps matching TRBD1 (5 bases). The germline V gene has CDR1 SGHAT and CDR2 FQNNGV. CDR3 length: 17 residues. V lost 4 bases to trimming and J lost 1 base, with 17 bases between them. The DNA of the CDR3 is TGTGCCAGCAGCTCCCTGGGGAAGAAGGGGTCTGGAAACACCATATATTTT. Its protein is CASSSLGKKGSGNTIYF.

The table lists this clone with a few counts. The chain uses TRBV4-1 and TRBJ2-3, with TRBD2 matching over 8 bases. V lost 0 bases to trimming and J lost 6 bases; unmatched junction nucleotides: 8. The CDR3 totals 16 residues. Per the germline V gene, CDR1 is MGHRA and CDR2 is YSYEKL. The CDR3 spells CASSQDGTGGADTQYF. Written as DNA, the CDR3 is TGCGCCAGCAGCCAAGATGGGACGGGGGGGGCGGATACGCAGTATTTT.

This rearrangement joins TRBV11-2 to TRBJ2-3, with TRBD2 matching over 11 bases. Germline assignment: CDR1 SGHAT and CDR2 FQNNGV. Trimming at V came to 6 bases and at J to 2 bases, leaving 7 bases not matched to a gene. This CDR3 is 16 amino acids long. CDR3 region: CASSRLAGIHTDTQYF. Here the CDR3 DNA reads TGTGCCAGCAGTCGACTAGCGGGGATTCACACAGATACGCAGTATTTT.

The chain carries TRBV27 and TRBJ2-2; TRBD2 matches at 8 bases. Per germline, CDR1 MNHEY and CDR2 SMNVEV (reference sequence). CDR3 length: 17 amino acids. V gave up 3 bases and J gave up 5 bases; unmatched junction bases: 11. CDR3 sequence (DNA): TGTGCCAGCAGTTTTCTGTCCGGGACTAGGCGGACCGGGGAGCTGTTTTTT. Amino acids: CASSFLSGTRRTGELFF.

V usage is TRBV30 and J usage is TRBJ1-3; D is unresolved. The V gene lost 1 base and the J gene lost 4 bases, with 5 bases spanning the gap. This CDR3 has 12 residues. Germline V lookup: CDR1 GTSNPN, CDR2 SVGIG (reference sequence). The CDR3 bases are TGTGCCTGGAGTGGAGGAGGAAACACCATATATTTT. Its protein product is CAWSGGGNTIYF.

The V gene is TRBV5-1, the J gene TRBJ2-3; 11 bases fit TRBD2. Losses at the gene ends were 5 bases for V and 4 bases for J; bases not matched to a gene: 3. The CDR3 runs to 14 residues. From germline, CDR1 is SGHRS and CDR2 YFSETQ. In DNA, the CDR3 is TGCGCCAGCAGAACTAGCGGGGGCGCAGATACGCAGTATTTT. Translation: CASRTSGGADTQYF.

The rearrangement links TRBV5-1 to TRBJ2-7; D tentatively fits TRBD1 or TRBD2 (5 bases each). CDR3 size: 16 residues. Germline V CDR1 and CDR2: SGHRS, YFSETQ. The ends were cut back, 0 bases at V and 0 bases at J, with 13 bases in the middle. CDR3 residues: CASSLDGTTSSYEQYF. The CDR3 nucleotides read TGCGCCAGCAGCTTGGACGGGACCACGAGCTCCTACGAGCAGTACTTC.

The gene calls are TRBV5-5 and TRBJ1-2, with TRBD1 matching over 7 bases. The V gene end was trimmed by 5 bases and the J gene end by 8 bases; junction bases not matched to a gene: 15. Germline V lookup: CDR1 SGHKS, CDR2 YYEKEE (reference sequence). There are 15 residues in the CDR3. The CDR3 nucleotides are TGTGCCAGCAGTTTAACAGGGGCCCGCACTGGGGGCTACACCTTC. Amino acids: CASSLTGARTGGYTF.

This clone turned up a few times. The rearrangement joins TRBV27 to TRBJ1-5; unclear D gene. The V end lost 6 bases, the J end lost 0 bases, and 3 bases lay between the germline ends. Germline V lookup: CDR1 MNHEY, CDR2 SMNVEV (reference sequence). There are 12 residues in the CDR3. CDR3 residues: CASSHSNQPQHF. In DNA form, the CDR3 reads TGTGCCAGCAGCCATAGCAATCAGCCCCAGCATTTT.

The rearrangement joins TRBV9 to TRBJ1-2, with 7 bases that match TRBD1. The CDR3 has 15 residues. Trimming at V came to 4 bases and at J to 3 bases, leaving 9 bases not matched to a gene. CDR1 and CDR2 (germline): SGDLS, YYNGEE. Written as DNA, the CDR3 is TGTGCCAGCAGCCCCCGTGGAGGGGGCGACTATGGCTACACCTTC. Translation: CASSPRGGGDYGYTF. Looking up the rest from reference TRBV9 and TRBJ1-2 gives the full variable domain: DSGVTQTPKHLITATGQRVTLRCSPRSGDLSVYWYQQSLDQGLQFLIQYYNGEERAKGNILERFSAQQFPDLHSELNLSSLELGDSALYFCASSPRGGGDYGYTFGSGTRLTVV.

This clone was picked up one time. The chain couples TRBV6-4 to TRBJ2-6; D remains ambiguous. The CDR3 spans 15 residues. V was pared by 4 bases and J by 0 bases, with 7 bases between. CDR1 MRHNA and CDR2 SNTAGT come from the germline V gene. Here the CDR3 reads CASSGGRSGANVLTF. CDR3 nucleotide sequence: TGTGCCAGCAGTGGAGGCCGCTCTGGGGCCAACGTCCTGACTTTC.

This chain joins TRBV9 and TRBJ1-3; D is unclear. The CDR3 is 13 amino acids. Germline V CDR1 and CDR2: SGDLS, YYNGEE. Trimming shortened V by 4 bases and J by 9 bases, and 14 bases separated the two germline ends. The CDR3 reads CASSPAGGGTIYF. The CDR3 DNA reads as TGTGCCAGCAGCCCAGCCGGCGGCGGCACCATATATTTT.

CDR3 DNA: TGCGCCAGCAGCCAAGACCCGACAGGCTTGATCTACGAGCAGTACTTC. Protein: CASSQDPTGLIYEQYF. The chain has TRBV4-3 and TRBJ2-7; a weak D match, TRBD1 (6 bases). Germline V gene data show CDR1 as LGHNA and CDR2 as YSLEER. CDR3 length equals 16 residues. Trimming left V 0 bases short and J 3 bases short, with 15 bases between.

The chain is built from TRBV6-1 and TRBJ1-2; D unclear. The CDR3 is made up of 13 amino acids. Looked up from germline, CDR1 is MNHNS and CDR2 is SASEGT. Trimming took off 4 bases at V and 4 bases at J, with 10 bases between the two ends. CDR3 protein: CASSASGVYGYTF. The CDR3, as DNA: TGTGCCAGCAGTGCGAGTGGGGTCTATGGCTACACCTTC.

The V call is TRBV7-9, the J call TRBJ1-1; D uncertain. The CDR3 has 10 residues. V was pared by 3 bases and J by 6 bases, with 2 bases between. Germline V CDR1 and CDR2: SEHNR, FQNEAQ (reference sequence). The CDR3 loop is CASSFSEAFF. In DNA form, the CDR3 reads TGTGCCAGCAGCTTCTCTGAAGCTTTCTTT.

The V call is TRBV2, the J call TRBJ2-7, with 10 nucleotides matching TRBD2. The CDR3 has 15 residues. The V segment lost 4 bases and the J segment 0 bases; nucleotides outside the gene matches: 3. The germline V gene encodes CDR1 SNHLY and CDR2 FYNNEI. As DNA, the CDR3 is TGTGCCAGCAGTGTTAGCGGGGGGACCTCCTACGAGCAGTACTTC. Its protein product is CASSVSGGTSYEQYF.

The chain is built from TRBV4-1 and TRBJ2-5, with 11 positions matching TRBD2. The CDR3 is 19 amino acids. The germline gives CDR1 MGHRA, CDR2 YSYEKL. The trim removed 1 base at V and 2 bases at J, leaving 12 bases unmatched. Here the CDR3 DNA reads TGCGCCAGCAGCCAAGGGAGATTGAGGCTAGCGGGGGGACAAGAGACCCAGTACTTC. This encodes CASSQGRLRLAGGQETQYF.

This sequence joins TRBV7-2 and TRBJ2-3; 8 positions match TRBD2. Germline CDR1 and CDR2: SGHTA and FQGNSA. This CDR3 has 15 amino acids. Trimming took 5 bases from V and 1 from J; bases not matched to a gene: 5. The CDR3 sequence is CASSRGGQGTDTQYF. DNA of the CDR3: TGTGCCAGCAGCCGGGGGGGCCAAGGCACAGATACGCAGTATTTT.

This clone was recorded once. This chain uses TRBV5-4 with TRBJ1-4, with a weak D call TRBD1 (6 bases). This CDR3 region has 13 residues. CDR1 SGHNT and CDR2 YYREEE come from the germline V gene (reference sequence). The V end lost 1 base, the J end lost 10 bases, and 11 bases lay between the germline ends. The CDR3 bases are TGTGCCAGCAGCTTGTATGAAGGGGGAAAACTGTTTTTT. This encodes CASSLYEGGKLFF.

In its sample, this clone was seen a few times. The rearrangement uses TRBV5-4 and TRBJ2-7; the match to TRBD1 covers 7 bases. Germline CDR1 reads SGHNT; CDR2 reads YYREEE (reference sequence). J was trimmed by 4 bases and V by 2 bases; bases with no gene match: 9. This CDR3 is built from 15 residues. The CDR3 nucleotides are TGTGCCAGCAGCTTCAGCGACAGGGCCGATTACGAGCAGTACTTC. This translates into CASSFSDRADYEQYF.

The J gene is TRBJ1-6, the V gene TRBV5-1; D not certain. CDR3 size: 13 residues. Germline-derived CDR1 and CDR2 are SGHRS and YFSETQ. Trimming took 0 bases from V and 8 from J, leaving 6 bases between them. DNA of the CDR3: TGCGCCAGCAGCTTGGTCGGGGATTCACCCCTCCACTTT. It is translated as CASSLVGDSPLHF.

The genes are TRBV6-5 and TRBJ2-5; a weak D match, TRBD2 (5 bases). CDR3 size: 14 residues. Germline assignment: CDR1 MNHEY and CDR2 SVGAGI. Trimming removed 6 bases from V and 4 bases from J, with 15 bases in between. CDR3 in DNA: TGTGCCAGCAGAATAACTGGACGGGGAGAGACCCAGTACTTC. This gives the protein CASRITGRGETQYF.

The rearrangement uses TRBV6-5 and TRBJ2-7; the match to TRBD1 covers 8 bases. In germline, CDR1 is MNHEY, CDR2 SVGAGI. The CDR3 length is 14 residues. Germline trimming cut 6 bases from V and 6 bases from J; bases unmatched to any gene: 10. In nucleotides, the CDR3 is TGTGCCAGCAGGAACTCGGACAGGGAAGGCGAGCAGTACTTC. Its translation is CASRNSDREGEQYF.

In the case of this clone: A junction boundary mismatches the germline segment, possibly from a read error. The chain uses TRBV7-7 and TRBJ2-5; D is unresolved. This CDR3 contains 13 residues. Germline loops: CDR1 SSHAT, CDR2 FNYEAQ (reference sequence). This CDR3 reads CASSSWEQETQYF. Written as DNA, the CDR3 is TGTGCTAGCAGCTCGTGGGAACAAGAGACCCAGTACTTC.